These 6 T cell receptor beta chains share one sample of origin, sequenced in a study of early stage breast cancer tumors. Generated by immunoSEQ multiplex PCR, the TCRdb table keeps only in-frame clones and is missing some. The data hold around 48,000 clones, with around nine tenths observed a single time. The sequenced sample consisted of blood. These TCRs come from an older person with breast cancer.

CDR3 sequence: CATSGRSGQGGSPLHF. The CDR3 DNA sequence: TGTGCCACCAGCGGCCGGTCGGGACAGGGTGGCTCACCCCTCCACTTT. The V and J genes are TRBV15 and TRBJ1-6; 9 bases align to TRBD1. The V gene's germline CDR1 is LNHNV and CDR2 YYDKDF (reference sequence). The ends lost 5 bases at V and 10 bases at J; junction bases unmatched: 12. The CDR3 length is 16 residues. Looking up the rest from reference TRBV15 and TRBJ1-6 gives the full variable domain: DAMVIQNPRYQVTQFGKPVTLSCSQTLNHNVMYWYQQKSSQAPKLLFHYYDKDFNNEADTPDNFQSRRPNTSFCFLDIRSPGLGDTAMYLCATSGRSGQGGSPLHFGNGTRLTVT.

The CDR3 is CASSSEQDSPLHF. The CDR3 DNA reads TGTGCCAGCAGCTCGGAACAGGACTCACCCCTCCACTTT. The genes are TRBV7-2 and TRBJ1-6; D is perhaps TRBD1 (5 bases). Trimming shortened V by 4 bases and J by 10 bases, and 11 bases separated the two germline ends. Germline assignment: CDR1 SGHTA and CDR2 FQGNSA. The CDR3 consists of 13 residues.

This rearrangement joins TRBV28 to TRBJ2-2, with 10 bases identical to TRBD2. V shed 5 bases and J 8 bases; nucleotides not matched to a gene: 14. Germline V gives CDR1 MDHEN, CDR2 SYDVKM. The CDR3 is made up of 17 amino acids. This chain's CDR3 is CASSQSGRALGKGELFF. CDR3 sequence (DNA): TGTGCCAGCAGTCAAAGCGGGAGGGCCCTCGGGAAGGGGGAGCTGTTTTTT.

The J gene is TRBJ2-1, the V gene TRBV6-1, with D possibly TRBD2 on 6 matching bases. Germline V lookup: CDR1 MNHNS, CDR2 SASEGT. The CDR3 runs 14 residues. V was trimmed by 1 base and J by 4 bases, leaving 8 bases between them. CDR3: CASSEGLAYNEQFF. CDR3 nucleotides: TGTGCCAGCAGTGAAGGGCTAGCGTACAATGAGCAGTTCTTC.

The chain joins TRBV11-3 to TRBJ2-7, with 8 positions matching TRBD1. The CDR3 runs 14 residues. V shed 4 bases, J shed 6 bases, and the junction held 8 bases outside the gene matches. Germline CDR1 reads SGHNT; CDR2 reads YENEEA. The CDR3 sequence: CASSSRTGSGEQYF. DNA of the CDR3: TGTGCCAGCAGCTCCCGGACAGGGTCAGGCGAGCAGTACTTC.

The chain uses TRBV6-5 and TRBJ2-1; D gene uncertain. Germline CDR1 and CDR2: MNHEY and SVGAGI. Trimming took 5 bases from V and 5 from J, leaving 13 bases between them. This CDR3 has 14 amino acids. This CDR3 reads CASSRHRVDNEQFF. CDR3 nucleotide sequence: TGTGCCAGCAGTAGACATCGAGTCGACAATGAGCAGTTCTTC.